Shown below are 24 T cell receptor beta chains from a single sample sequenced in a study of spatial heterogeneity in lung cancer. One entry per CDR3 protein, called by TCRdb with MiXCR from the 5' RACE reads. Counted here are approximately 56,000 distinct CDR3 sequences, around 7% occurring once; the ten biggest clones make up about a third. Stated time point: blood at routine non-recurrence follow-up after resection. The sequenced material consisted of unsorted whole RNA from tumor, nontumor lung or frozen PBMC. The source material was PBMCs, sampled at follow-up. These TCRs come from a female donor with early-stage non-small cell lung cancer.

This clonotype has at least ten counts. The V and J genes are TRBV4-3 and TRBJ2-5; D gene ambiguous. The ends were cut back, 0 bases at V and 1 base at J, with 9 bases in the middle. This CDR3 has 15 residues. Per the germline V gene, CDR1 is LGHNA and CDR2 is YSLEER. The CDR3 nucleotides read TGCGCCAGCAGCCAAGAGCGGCAGGTCCAAGAGACCCAGTACTTC. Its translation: CASSQERQVQETQYF.

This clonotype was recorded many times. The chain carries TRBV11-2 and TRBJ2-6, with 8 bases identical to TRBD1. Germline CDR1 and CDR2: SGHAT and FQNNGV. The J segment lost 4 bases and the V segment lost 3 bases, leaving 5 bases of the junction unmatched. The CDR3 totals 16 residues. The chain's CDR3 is CASSFQGAAGANVLTF. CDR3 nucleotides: TGTGCCAGCAGCTTCCAGGGGGCGGCGGGGGCCAACGTCCTGACTTTC.

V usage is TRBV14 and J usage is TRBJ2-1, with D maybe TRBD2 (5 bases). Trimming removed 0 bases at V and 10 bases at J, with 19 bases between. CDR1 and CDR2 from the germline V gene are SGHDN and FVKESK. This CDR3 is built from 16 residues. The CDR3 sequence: CASSQDSSRTSSEQFF. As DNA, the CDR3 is TGTGCCAGCAGCCAAGATTCCTCCCGCACCTCTAGCGAGCAGTTCTTC.

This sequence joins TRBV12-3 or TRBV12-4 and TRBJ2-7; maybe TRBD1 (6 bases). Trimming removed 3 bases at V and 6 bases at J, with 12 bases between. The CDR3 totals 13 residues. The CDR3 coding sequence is TGTGCCAGCAGTTTGGTCAGGGGAAGCGAGCAGTACTTC. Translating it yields CASSLVRGSEQYF.

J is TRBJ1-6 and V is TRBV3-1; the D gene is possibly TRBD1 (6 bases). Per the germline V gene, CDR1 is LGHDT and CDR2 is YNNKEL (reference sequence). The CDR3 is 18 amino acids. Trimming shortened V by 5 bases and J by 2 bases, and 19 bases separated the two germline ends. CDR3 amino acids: CASSTSHREGTYNSPLHF. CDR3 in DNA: TGTGCCAGCAGCACAAGTCACAGGGAGGGAACCTATAATTCACCCCTCCACTTT.

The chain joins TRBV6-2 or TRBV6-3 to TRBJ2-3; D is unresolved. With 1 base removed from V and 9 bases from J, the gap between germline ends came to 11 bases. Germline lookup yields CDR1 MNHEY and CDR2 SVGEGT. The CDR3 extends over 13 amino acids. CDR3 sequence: CASSYLTSRTQYF. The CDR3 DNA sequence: TGTGCCAGCAGTTACTTGACCAGTAGGACGCAGTATTTT.

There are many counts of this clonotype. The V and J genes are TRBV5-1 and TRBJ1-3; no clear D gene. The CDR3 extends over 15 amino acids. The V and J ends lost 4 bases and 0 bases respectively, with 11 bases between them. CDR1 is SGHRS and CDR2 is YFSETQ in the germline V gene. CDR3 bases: TGCGCCAGCAGCCCGGCCGGCAACTCTGGAAACACCATATATTTT. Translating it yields CASSPAGNSGNTIYF.

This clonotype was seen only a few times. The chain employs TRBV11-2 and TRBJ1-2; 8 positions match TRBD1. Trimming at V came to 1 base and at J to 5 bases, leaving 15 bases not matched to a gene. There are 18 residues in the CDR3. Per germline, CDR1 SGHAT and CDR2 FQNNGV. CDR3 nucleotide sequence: TGTGCCAGCAGCTTAGGTGGGACAGGTCGCTACTCGGATTATGGCTACACCTTC. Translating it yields CASSLGGTGRYSDYGYTF.

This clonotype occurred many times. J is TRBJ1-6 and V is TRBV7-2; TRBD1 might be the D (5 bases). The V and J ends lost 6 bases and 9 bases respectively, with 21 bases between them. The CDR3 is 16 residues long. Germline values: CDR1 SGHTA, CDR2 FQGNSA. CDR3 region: CASRPAKGTFGSPLHF. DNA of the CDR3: TGTGCCAGCAGACCCGCAAAGGGGACGTTCGGTTCACCCCTCCACTTT.

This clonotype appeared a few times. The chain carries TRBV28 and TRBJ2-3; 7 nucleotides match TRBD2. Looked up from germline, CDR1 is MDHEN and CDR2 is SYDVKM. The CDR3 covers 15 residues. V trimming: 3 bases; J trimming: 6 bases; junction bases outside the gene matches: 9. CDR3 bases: TGTGCCAGCAGTTTGCGTAAAGCGGGGACCGATACGCAGTATTTT. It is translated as CASSLRKAGTDTQYF. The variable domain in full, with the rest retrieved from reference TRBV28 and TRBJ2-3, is DVKVTQSSRYLVKRTGEKVFLECVQDMDHENMFWYRQDPGLGLRLIYFSYDVKMKEKGDIPEGYSVSREKKERFSLILESASTNQTSMYLCASSLRKAGTDTQYFGPGTRLTVL.

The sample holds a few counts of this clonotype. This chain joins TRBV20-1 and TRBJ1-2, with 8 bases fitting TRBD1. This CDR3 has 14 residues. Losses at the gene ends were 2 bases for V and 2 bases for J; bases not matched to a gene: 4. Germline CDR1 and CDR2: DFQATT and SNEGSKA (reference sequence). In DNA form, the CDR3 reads TGCAGTGCTAGAACGACAGGGGTGAACTATGGCTACACCTTC. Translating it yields CSARTTGVNYGYTF.

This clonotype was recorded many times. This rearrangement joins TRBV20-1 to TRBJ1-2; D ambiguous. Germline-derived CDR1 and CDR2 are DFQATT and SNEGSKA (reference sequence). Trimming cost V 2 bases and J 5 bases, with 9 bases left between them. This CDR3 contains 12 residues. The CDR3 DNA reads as TGCAGTGCTAGAAGGGTACGGTATGGCTACACCTTC. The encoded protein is CSARRVRYGYTF.

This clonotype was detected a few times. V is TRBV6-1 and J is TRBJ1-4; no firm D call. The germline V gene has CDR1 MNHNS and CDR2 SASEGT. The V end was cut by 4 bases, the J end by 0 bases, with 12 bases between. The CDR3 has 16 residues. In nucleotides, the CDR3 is TGTGCCAGCAGTGCCCGGGATTATGCAACTAATGAAAAACTGTTTTTT. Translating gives CASSARDYATNEKLFF.

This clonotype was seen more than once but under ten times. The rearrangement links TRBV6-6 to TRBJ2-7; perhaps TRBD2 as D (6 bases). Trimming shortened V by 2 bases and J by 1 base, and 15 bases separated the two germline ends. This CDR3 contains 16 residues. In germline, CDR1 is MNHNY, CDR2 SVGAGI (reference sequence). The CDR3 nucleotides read TGTGCCAGCAGTTACACCGGAGGGCACTCTTCCTACGAGCAGTACTTC. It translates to CASSYTGGHSSYEQYF.

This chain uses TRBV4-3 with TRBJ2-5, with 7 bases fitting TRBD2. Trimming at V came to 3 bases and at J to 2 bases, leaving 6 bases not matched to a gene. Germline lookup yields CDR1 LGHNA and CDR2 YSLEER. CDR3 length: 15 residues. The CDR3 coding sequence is TGCGCCAGCAGCCATGATTGGGGGGGACAAGAGACCCAGTACTTC. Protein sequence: CASSHDWGGQETQYF.

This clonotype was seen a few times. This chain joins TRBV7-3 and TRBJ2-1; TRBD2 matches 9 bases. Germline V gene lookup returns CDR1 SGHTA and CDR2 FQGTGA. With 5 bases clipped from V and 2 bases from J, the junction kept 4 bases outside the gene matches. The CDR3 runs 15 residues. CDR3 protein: CASSATSGAYNEQFF. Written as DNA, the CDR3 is TGTGCCAGCAGCGCGACTAGCGGAGCCTACAATGAGCAGTTCTTC. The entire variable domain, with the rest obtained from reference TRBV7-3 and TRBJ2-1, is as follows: GAGVSQTPSNKVTEKGKYVELRCDPISGHTALYWYRQSLGQGPEFLIYFQGTGAADDSGLPNDRFFAVRPEGSVSTLKIQRTERGDSAVYLCASSATSGAYNEQFFGPGTRLTVL.

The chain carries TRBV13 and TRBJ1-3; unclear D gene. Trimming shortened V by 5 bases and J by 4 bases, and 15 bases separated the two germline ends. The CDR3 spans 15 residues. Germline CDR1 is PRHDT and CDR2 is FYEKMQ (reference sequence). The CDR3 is CASSPPTRSGNTIYF. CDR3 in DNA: TGTGCCAGCAGCCCCCCGACCCGATCAGGAAACACCATATATTTT.

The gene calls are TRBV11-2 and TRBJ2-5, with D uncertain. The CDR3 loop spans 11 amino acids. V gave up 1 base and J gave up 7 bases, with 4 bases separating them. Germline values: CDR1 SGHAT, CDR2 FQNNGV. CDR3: CASSLASTQYF. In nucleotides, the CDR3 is TGTGCCAGCAGCTTAGCCTCGACCCAGTACTTC.

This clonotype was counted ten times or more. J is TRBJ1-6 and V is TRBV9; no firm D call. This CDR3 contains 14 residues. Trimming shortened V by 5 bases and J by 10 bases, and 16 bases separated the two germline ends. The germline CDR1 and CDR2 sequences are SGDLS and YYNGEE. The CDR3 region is CASSTEGAGSPLHF. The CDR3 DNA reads TGTGCCAGCAGTACCGAAGGTGCGGGATCACCCCTCCACTTT.

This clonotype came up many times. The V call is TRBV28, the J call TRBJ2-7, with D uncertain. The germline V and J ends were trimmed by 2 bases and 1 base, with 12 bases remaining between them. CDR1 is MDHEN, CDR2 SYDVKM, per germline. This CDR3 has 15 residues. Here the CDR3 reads CASSLDFTRSYEQYF. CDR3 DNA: TGTGCCAGCAGTTTAGACTTCACTCGATCCTACGAGCAGTACTTC.

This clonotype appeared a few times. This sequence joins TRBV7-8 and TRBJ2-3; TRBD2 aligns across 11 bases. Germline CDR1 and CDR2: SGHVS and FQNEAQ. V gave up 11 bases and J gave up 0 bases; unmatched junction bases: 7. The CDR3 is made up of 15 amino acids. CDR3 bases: TGTGCCGGTACTAGCGGGGGTCCTAGCACAGATACGCAGTATTTT. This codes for CAGTSGGPSTDTQYF.

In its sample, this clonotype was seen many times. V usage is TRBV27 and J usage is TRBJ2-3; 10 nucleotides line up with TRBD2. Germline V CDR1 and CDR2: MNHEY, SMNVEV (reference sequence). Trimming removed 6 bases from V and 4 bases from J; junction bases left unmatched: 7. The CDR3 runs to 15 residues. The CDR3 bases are TGTGCCAGCAGCATTAGCGGGGGGCCGCCAGATACGCAGTATTTT. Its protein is CASSISGGPPDTQYF.

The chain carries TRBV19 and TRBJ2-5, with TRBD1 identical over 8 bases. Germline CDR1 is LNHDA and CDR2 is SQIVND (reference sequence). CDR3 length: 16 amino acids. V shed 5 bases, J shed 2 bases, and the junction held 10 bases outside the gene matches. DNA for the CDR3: TGTGCCAGTAGTCCCAGGGGGCTTCACTCGCAAGAGACCCAGTACTTC. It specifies CASSPRGLHSQETQYF.

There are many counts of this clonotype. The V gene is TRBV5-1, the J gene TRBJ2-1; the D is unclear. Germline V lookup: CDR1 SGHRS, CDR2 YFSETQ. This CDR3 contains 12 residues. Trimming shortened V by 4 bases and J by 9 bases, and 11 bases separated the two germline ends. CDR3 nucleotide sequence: TGCGCCAGCAGCCCTCAGCGAGGTGAGCAGTTCTTC. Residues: CASSPQRGEQFF.